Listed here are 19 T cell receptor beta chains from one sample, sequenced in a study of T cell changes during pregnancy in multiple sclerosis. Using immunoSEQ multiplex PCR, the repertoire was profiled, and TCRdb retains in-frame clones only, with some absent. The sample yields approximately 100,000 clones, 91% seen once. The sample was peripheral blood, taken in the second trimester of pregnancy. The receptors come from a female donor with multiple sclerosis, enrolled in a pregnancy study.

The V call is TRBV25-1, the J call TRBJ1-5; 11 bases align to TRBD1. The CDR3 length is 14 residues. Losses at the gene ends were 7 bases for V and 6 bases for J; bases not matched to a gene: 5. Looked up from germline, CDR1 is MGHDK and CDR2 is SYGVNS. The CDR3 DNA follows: TGTGCCAGCAACGGACAGGGGGCGGGTCAGCCCCAGCATTTT. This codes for CASNGQGAGQPQHF.

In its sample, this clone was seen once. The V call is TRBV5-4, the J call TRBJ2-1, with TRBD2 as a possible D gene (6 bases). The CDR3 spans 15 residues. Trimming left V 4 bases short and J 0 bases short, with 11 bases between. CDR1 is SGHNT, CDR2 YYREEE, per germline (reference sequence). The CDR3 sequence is CASSHRGSSYNEQFF. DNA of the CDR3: TGTGCCAGCAGCCACCGGGGGAGCTCCTACAATGAGCAGTTCTTC.

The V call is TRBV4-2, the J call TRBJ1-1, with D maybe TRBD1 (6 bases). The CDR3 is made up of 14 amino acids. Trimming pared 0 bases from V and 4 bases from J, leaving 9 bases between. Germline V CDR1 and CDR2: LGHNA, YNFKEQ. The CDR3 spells CASSQDTGSTEAFF. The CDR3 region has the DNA TGTGCCAGCAGCCAAGACACAGGGTCCACTGAAGCTTTCTTT.

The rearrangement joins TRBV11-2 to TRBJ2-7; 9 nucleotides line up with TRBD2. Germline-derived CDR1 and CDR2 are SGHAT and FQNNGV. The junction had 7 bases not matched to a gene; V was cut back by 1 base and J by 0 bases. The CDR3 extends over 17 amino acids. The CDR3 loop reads CASSLGGYSGSSYEQYF. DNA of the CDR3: TGTGCCAGCAGCTTAGGGGGGTATAGCGGGAGCTCCTACGAGCAGTACTTC.

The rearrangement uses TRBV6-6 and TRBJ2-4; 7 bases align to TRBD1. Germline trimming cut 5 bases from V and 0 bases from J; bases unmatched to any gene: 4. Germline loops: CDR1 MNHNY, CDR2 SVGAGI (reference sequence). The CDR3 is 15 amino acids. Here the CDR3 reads CASSAGTVAKNIQYF. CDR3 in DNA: TGTGCCAGCAGTGCCGGGACAGTAGCCAAAAACATTCAGTACTTC.

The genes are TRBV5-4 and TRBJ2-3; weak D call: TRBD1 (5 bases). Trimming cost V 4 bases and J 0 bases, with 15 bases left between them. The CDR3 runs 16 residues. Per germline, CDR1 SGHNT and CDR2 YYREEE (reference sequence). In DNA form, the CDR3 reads TGTGCCAGCAGCCTGATGTCCAGGGTGAGCACAGATACGCAGTATTTT. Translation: CASSLMSRVSTDTQYF.

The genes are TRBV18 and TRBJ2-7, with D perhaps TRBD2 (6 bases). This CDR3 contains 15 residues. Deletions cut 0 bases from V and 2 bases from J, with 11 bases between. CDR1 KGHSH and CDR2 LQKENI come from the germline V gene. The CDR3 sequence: CASSPPAGRTYEQYF. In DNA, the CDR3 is TGTGCCAGCTCACCACCGGCCGGGAGAACCTACGAGCAGTACTTC.

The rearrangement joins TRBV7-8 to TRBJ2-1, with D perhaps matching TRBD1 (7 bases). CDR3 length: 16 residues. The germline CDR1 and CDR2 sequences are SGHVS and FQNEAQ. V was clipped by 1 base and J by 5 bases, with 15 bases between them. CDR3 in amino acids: CASSLVVRGENNEQFF. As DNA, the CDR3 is TGTGCCAGCAGCTTAGTCGTCAGGGGGGAGAACAATGAGCAGTTCTTC.

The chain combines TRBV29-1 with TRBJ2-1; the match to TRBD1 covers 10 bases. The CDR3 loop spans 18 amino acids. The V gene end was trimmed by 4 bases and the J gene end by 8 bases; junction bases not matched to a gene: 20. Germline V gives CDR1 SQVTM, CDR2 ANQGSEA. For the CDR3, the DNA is TGCAGCGTTGTGGGACAGGGGTCTTCCACTCAGGGGGGGGATGAGCAGTTCTTC. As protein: CSVVGQGSSTQGGDEQFF.

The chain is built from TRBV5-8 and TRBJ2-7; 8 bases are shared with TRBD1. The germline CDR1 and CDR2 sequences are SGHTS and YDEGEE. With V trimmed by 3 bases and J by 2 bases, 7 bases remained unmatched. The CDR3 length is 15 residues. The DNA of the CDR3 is TGTGCCAGCAGCTACCCCAGGGGGCTCACCTACGAGCAGTACTTC. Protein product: CASSYPRGLTYEQYF.

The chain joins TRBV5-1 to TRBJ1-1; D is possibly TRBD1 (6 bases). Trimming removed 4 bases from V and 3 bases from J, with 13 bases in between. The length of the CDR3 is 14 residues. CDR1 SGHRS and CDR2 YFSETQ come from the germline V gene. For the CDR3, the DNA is TGCGCCAGCAGCGAGATTACAGGGTACACTGAAGCTTTCTTT. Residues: CASSEITGYTEAFF.

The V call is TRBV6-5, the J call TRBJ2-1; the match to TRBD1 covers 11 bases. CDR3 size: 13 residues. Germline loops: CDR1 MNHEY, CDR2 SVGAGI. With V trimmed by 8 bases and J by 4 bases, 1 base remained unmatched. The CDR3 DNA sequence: TGTGCCAGCGGGACAGGGGGTTACAATGAGCAGTTCTTC. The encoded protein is CASGTGGYNEQFF.

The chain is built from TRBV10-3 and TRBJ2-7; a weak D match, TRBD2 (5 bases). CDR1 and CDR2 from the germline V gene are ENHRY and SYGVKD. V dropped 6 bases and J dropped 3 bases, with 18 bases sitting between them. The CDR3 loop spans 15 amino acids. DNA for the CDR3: TGTGCCATCAGCCCCTCCCCGATCGGGGTCTACGAGCAGTACTTC. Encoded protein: CAISPSPIGVYEQYF.

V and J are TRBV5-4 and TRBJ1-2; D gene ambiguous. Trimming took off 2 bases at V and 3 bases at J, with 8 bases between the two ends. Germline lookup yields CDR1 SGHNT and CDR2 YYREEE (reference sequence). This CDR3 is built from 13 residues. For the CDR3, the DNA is TGTGCCAGCAGCTTAGAAGCGGACTATGGCTACACCTTC. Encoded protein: CASSLEADYGYTF.

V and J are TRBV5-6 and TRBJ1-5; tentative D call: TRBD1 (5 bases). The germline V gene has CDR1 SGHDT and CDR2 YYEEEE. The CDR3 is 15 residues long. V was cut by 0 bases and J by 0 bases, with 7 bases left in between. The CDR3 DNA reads TGTGCCAGCAGCTTGGGACAGTATAGCAATCAGCCCCAGCATTTT. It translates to CASSLGQYSNQPQHF.

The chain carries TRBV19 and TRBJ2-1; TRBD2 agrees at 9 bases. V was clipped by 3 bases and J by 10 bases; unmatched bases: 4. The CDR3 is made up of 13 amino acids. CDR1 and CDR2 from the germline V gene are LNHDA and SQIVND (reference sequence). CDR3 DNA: TGTGCCAGTAGTATCCTAGCGGGAAAGGAGCAGTTCTTC. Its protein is CASSILAGKEQFF. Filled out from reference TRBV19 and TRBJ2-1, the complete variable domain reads DGGITQSPKYLFRKEGQNVTLSCEQNLNHDAMYWYRQDPGQGLRLIYYSQIVNDFQKGDIAEGYSVSREKKESFPLTVTSAQKNPTAFYLCASSILAGKEQFFGPGTRLTVL.

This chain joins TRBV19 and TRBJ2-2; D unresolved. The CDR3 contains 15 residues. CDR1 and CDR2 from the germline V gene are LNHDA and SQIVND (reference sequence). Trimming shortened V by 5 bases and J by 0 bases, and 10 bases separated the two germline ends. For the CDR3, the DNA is TGTGCCAGTAGTTATATATCAGCGAACACCGGGGAGCTGTTTTTT. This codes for CASSYISANTGELFF.

CDR3 DNA sequence: TGCGCCAGCAGCTTGGAACCTGGGCACACAGATACGCAGTATTTT. Its protein is CASSLEPGHTDTQYF. V usage is TRBV5-1 and J usage is TRBJ2-3; no clear D gene. The germline V and J ends were trimmed by 0 bases and 2 bases, with 10 bases remaining between them. The length of the CDR3 is 15 residues. Germline lookup yields CDR1 SGHRS and CDR2 YFSETQ.

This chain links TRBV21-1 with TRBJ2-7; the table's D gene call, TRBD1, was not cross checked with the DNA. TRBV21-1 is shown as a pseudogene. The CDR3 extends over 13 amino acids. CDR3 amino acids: CASDTGQGYEQYF. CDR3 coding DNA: TGTGCCAGCGACACGGGACAGGGCTACGAGCAGTACTTC.